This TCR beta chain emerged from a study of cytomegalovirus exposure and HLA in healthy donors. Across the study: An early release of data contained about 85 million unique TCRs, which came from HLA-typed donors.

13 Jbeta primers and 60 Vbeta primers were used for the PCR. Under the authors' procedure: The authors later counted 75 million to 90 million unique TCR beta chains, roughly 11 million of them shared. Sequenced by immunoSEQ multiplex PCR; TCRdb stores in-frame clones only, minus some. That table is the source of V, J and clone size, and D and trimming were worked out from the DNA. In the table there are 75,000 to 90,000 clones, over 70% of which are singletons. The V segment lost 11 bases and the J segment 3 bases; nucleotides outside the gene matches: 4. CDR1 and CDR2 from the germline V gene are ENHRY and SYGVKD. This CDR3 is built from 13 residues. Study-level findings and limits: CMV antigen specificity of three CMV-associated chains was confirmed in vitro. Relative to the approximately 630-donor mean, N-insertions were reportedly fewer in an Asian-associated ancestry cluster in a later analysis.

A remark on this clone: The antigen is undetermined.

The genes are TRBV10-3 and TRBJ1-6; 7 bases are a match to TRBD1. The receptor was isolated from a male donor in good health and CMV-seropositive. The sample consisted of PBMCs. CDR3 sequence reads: CASGQDYNSPLHF. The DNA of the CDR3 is TGTGCCTCAGGACAGGACTATAATTCACCCCTCCACTTT.